This TCR beta chain is drawn from a study of Graves' ophthalmopathy and Graves' hyperthyroidism. Scientists amplified the TCR beta CDR3 regions from RNA transcripts. Following a first-round RT-PCR that used HTBI primers, a second-round multiplex PCR was carried out. From the multiplex PCR reads, TCRdb called clonotypes with MiXCR, one entry per CDR3 protein. The sample carries just over 400,000 distinct CDR3 sequences, roughly 21% recorded once. In the case of this clonotype: The antigen is unknown.

Study-wide findings and caveats: The authors also found most expanded thyroid clonotypes above 0.001 frequency in blood.

The CDR3 loop spans 16 amino acids. The V gene lost 5 bases and the J gene lost 7 bases, with 23 bases spanning the gap. The V gene's germline CDR1 is SGHAT and CDR2 FQNNGV. Hyperthyroidism was new, under 2 months, in patients aged 18 to 65. Serum thyroxine and TRAb, along with clinical symptoms, thyroid ultrasound and orbital computed tomography, were what diagnosis relied on. PBMCs had their origin in fresh peripheral blood (roughly 9.3 ml). What was sequenced was peripheral blood. The source is a woman between 18 and 29 years old with stable Graves' hyperthyroidism. The rearrangement uses TRBV11-2 and TRBJ1-2; D is ambiguous. CDR3 coding DNA: TGTGCCAGCAGCACCCCTGGACGGACCTCCAGGAGTGGCTACACCTTC. It yields the protein CASSTPGRTSRSGYTF.